Sequencing of this T cell receptor beta chain was carried out in a study of low-dose radiotherapy and immunotherapy resistance in tumors. This clonotype was detected a few times. In germline, CDR1 is ENHRY, CDR2 SYGVKD. The CDR3 runs to 12 residues. The V gene end was trimmed by 9 bases and the J gene end by 7 bases; junction bases not matched to a gene: 6. Alpha- and beta-chain coverage of first-strand cDNA came from TRAV- and TRBV-specific primers. A roughly 20-cycle PCR with a constant-region primer and V-primer adapter amplified TCRs. TCRdb re-called the reads with MiXCR, one entry per CDR3 protein. The table records 40,000 or so distinct CDR3 sequences, around a third of them present only once. Time point described: before trial treatment.

This sequence was found in a male donor with gallbladder cancer. Sequencing was performed on PBMCs, taken before treatment. The J gene is TRBJ2-1, the V gene TRBV10-3, with TRBD1 matching over 7 bases. CDR3 sequence reads: CAIGDSLNEQFF. The CDR3 nucleotides read TGTGCCATTGGGGACAGTCTGAATGAGCAGTTCTTC.